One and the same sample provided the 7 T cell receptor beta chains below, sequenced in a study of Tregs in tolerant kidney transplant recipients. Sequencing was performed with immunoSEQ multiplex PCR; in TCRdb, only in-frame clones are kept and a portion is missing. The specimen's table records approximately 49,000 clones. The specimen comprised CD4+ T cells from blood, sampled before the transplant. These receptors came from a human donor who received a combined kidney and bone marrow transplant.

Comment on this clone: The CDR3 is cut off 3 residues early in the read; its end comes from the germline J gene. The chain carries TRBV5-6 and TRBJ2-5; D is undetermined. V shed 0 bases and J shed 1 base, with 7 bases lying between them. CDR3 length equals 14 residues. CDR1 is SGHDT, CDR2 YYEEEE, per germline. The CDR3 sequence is CASSLVRGQETQYF. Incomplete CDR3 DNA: TGTGCCAGCAGCTTGGTGAGAGGCCAAGAGACC. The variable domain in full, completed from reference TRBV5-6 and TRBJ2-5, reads DAGVTQSPTHLIKTRGQQVTLRCSPKSGHDTVSWYQQALGQGPQFIFQYYEEEERQRGNFPDRFSGHQFPNYSSELNVNALLLGDSALYLCASSLVRGQETQYFGPGTRLLVL.

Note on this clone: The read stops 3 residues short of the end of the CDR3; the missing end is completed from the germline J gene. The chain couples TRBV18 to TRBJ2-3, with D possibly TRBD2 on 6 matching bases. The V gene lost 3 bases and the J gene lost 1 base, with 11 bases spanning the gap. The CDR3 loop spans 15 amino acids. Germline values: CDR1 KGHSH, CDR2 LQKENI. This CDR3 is CASSPPGGGTDTQYF. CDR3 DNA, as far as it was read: TGTGCCAGCTCACCCCCAGGAGGGGGCACAGATACG.

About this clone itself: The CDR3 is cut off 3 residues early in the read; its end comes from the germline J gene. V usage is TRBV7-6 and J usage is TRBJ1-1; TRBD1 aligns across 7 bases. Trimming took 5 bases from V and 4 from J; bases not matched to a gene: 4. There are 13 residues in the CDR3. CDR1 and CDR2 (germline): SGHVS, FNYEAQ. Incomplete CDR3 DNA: TGTGCCAGCAGCCTCGACAGGGTCACTGAA. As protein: CASSLDRVTE. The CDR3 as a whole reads CASSLDRVTEAFF. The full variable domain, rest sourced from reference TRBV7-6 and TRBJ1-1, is GAGVSQSPRYKVTKRGQDVALRCDPISGHVSLYWYRQALGQGPEFLTYFNYEAQQDKSGLPNDRFSAERPEGSISTLTIQRTEQRDSAMYRCASSLDRVTEAFFGQGTRLTVV.

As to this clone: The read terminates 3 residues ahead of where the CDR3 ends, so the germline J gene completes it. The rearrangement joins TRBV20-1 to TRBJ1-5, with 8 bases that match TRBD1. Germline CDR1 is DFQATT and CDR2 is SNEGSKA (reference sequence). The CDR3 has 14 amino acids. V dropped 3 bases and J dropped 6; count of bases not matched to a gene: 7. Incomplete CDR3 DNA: TGCAGTGCTAGGGCTACAGGGGGAAGTCAGCCC. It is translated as CSARATGGSQP. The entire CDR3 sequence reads CSARATGGSQPQHF.

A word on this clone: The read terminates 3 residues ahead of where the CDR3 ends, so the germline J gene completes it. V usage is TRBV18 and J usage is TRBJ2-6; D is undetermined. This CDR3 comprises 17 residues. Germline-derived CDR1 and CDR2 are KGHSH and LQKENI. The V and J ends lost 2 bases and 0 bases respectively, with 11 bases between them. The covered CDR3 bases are TGTGCCAGCTCACCAGAGGTTGTCCTCTCTGGGGCCAACGTC. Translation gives CASSPEVVLSGANV. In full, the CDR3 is CASSPEVVLSGANVLTF.

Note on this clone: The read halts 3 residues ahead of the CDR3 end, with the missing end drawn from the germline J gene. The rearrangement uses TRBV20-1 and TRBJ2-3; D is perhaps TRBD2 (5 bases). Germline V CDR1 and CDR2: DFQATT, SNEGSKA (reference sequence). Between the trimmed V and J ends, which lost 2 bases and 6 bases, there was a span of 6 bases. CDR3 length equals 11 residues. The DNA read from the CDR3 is TGCAGTGCTAGACGAGGGGATACG. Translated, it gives CSARRGDT. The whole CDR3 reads CSARRGDTQYF.

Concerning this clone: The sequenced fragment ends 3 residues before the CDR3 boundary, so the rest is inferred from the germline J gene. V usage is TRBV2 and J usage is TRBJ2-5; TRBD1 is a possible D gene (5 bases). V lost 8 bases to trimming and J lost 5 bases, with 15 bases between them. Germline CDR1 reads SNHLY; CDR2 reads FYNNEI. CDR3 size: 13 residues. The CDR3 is CASAKLGRETQYF. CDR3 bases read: TGTGCCAGCGCAAAGTTGGGGCGGGAGACC.